This TCR beta chain was sequenced during a study of OX40 agonist ivuxolimab in advanced cancers. As for the study in general: Participants could have had prior anti-PD-1, anti-PD-L1 or anti-CTLA-4 therapy, and approximately 40% had some.

Profiled with immunoSEQ multiplex PCR; TCRdb holds only in-frame clones, not every one. This sample has tens of thousands of clones; nearly 90% occur once, and the top ten carry 11%. This CDR3 spans 15 amino acids. Germline CDR1 and CDR2: MNHNY and SVGAGI (reference sequence). Trimming removed 0 bases from V and 1 base from J, with 9 bases in between. The sequence was collected from an adult with an advanced solid tumor such as melanoma, head and neck, liver or kidney cancer. This chain uses TRBV6-6 with TRBJ1-2, with D unclear. Here the sequenced sample was CD4+ or CD8+ T cells sorted from blood, taken in a trial of the OX40 agonist ivuxolimab. The CDR3 spells CASSYSWGYNYGYTF. The CDR3 coding sequence is TGTGCCAGCAGTTACTCGTGGGGATATAACTATGGCTACACCTTC.